This T cell receptor beta chain was documented in a study of T cells after yellow fever vaccination. Study-wide context: When fractions had low cell numbers, they were prepared with SMART-Seq v4 Ultra Low Input.

Germline CDR1 SGHRS, CDR2 YFSETQ. V was pared by 6 bases and J by 3 bases, with 13 bases between. CDR3 size: 14 residues. The study, taken as a whole, reports: Most primary-vaccination clones reappeared after the booster (less than 98% CD4, 85% to 90% CD8). The appearance of a small share of clonotypes in both CD4 and CD8 compartments was observed.

MiXCR was run by TCRdb on the 5' RACE reads, yielding one entry per CDR3 protein. In the table there are 500,000 to 650,000 distinct CDR3 sequences, about 12% of which are singletons. Concerning this clonotype: No antigen is known for it.

The sequencing here drew on PBMCs, taken on the day of the yellow fever booster vaccination. V gene TRBV5-1 combines with J gene TRBJ2-1; D is ambiguous. The source is a man under 40 who received the YFV17D yellow fever vaccine. DNA for the CDR3: TGCGCCAGCACCCTAACTGGAAACTACAATGAGCAGTTCTTC. Amino acids: CASTLTGNYNEQFF.